This T cell receptor beta chain was documented in a study of T cell changes during pregnancy in multiple sclerosis. The V gene lost 0 bases and the J gene lost 0 bases, with 9 bases spanning the gap. The length of the CDR3 is 15 residues. The germline CDR1 and CDR2 sequences are LGHNA and YSLEER. Libraries were prepared by immunoSEQ multiplex PCR; TCRdb keeps only in-frame clonotypes and omits some of them. Of 41,000 or so clones in the sample, more than 90% were seen once. The TCR originated in a female donor with multiple sclerosis, enrolled in a pregnancy study. This sample comprised CD8+ T cells from peripheral blood mononuclear cells, obtained in the third trimester of pregnancy. The chain uses TRBV4-3 and TRBJ2-7; D is unclear. CDR3 nucleotides: TGCGCCAGCAGCCAAGATGCCCGGAGCTCCTACGAGCAGTACTTC. Protein product: CASSQDARSSYEQYF.